These 26 T cell receptor beta chains originate from one sample sequenced in a study of blood T cell repertoires in COVID-19. Sequencing used immunoSEQ multiplex PCR; TCRdb keeps in-frame clones, though not all of them. The data show over 300,000 clones, around 87% seen once. Sequenced material: peripheral blood. The receptors come from a man between 18 and 29 years old with active or convalescent COVID-19.

The chain is built from TRBV5-5 and TRBJ1-1, with 9 bases identical to TRBD1. The junction had 7 bases not matched to a gene; V was cut back by 3 bases and J by 1 base. The germline CDR1 and CDR2 sequences are SGHKS and YYEKEE (reference sequence). CDR3 size: 16 residues. The DNA of the CDR3 is TGTGCCAGCAGCTATTTACCGGGACAGGGGAACACTGAAGCTTTCTTT. Its translation: CASSYLPGQGNTEAFF.

The table lists this clone with a count of one. The rearrangement uses TRBV15 and TRBJ2-7, with 10 bases identical to TRBD1. Germline values: CDR1 LNHNV, CDR2 YYDKDF (reference sequence). V lost 0 bases and J lost 4; bases outside the gene matches: 0. The length of the CDR3 is 14 residues. CDR3 in DNA: TGTGCCACCAGCAGAGAGGGACAGGGGTACGAGCAGTACTTC. Translating it yields CATSREGQGYEQYF.

This clone has only one observation. The genes are TRBV6-5 and TRBJ2-1; 12 bases fit TRBD1. CDR1 is MNHEY and CDR2 is SVGAGI in the germline V gene. The CDR3 has 15 residues. Trimming at V came to 6 bases and at J to 7 bases, leaving 7 bases not matched to a gene. The CDR3 loop reads CASRSPGQGANEQFF. The CDR3 nucleotides read TGTGCCAGCAGAAGCCCGGGACAGGGGGCTAATGAGCAGTTCTTC.

The chain employs TRBV4-1 and TRBJ2-7; a possible D gene is TRBD1 (5 bases). The CDR3 runs 15 residues. V dropped 1 base and J dropped 0 bases, with 10 bases sitting between them. Germline CDR1 MGHRA, CDR2 YSYEKL. The CDR3 DNA is TGCGCCAGCAGCCAAGGACAGCAAAGCTCCTACGAGCAGTACTTC. Protein sequence: CASSQGQQSSYEQYF.

The chain joins TRBV6-5 to TRBJ1-1; no firm D call. Germline CDR1 reads MNHEY; CDR2 reads SVGAGI. The CDR3 extends over 11 amino acids. Trimming took off 8 bases at V and 4 bases at J, with 8 bases between the two ends. The CDR3 DNA follows: TGTGCCAGCGCGGAGGGCACTGAAGCTTTCTTT. Protein sequence: CASAEGTEAFF.

The V call is TRBV7-3, the J call TRBJ2-2; 8 bases are shared with TRBD1. Germline V gene lookup returns CDR1 SGHTA and CDR2 FQGTGA. The CDR3 contains 14 residues. V lost 5 bases to trimming and J lost 8 bases; unmatched junction nucleotides: 7. The CDR3 nucleotides read TGTGCCAGCAGCACGGACAGGGTAACTGGGGAGCTGTTTTTT. Its translation is CASSTDRVTGELFF.

This chain uses TRBV6-4 with TRBJ2-2; maybe TRBD2 (5 bases). V was trimmed by 6 bases and J by 6 bases, leaving 11 bases between them. The CDR3 runs to 13 residues. CDR1 and CDR2 from the germline V gene are MRHNA and SNTAGT. The CDR3 bases are TGTGCCAGCAGCCGGGGTTTTCCCGGGGAGCTGTTTTTT. Residues: CASSRGFPGELFF.

The chain couples TRBV20-1 to TRBJ1-6; D is uncertain. The CDR3 spans 13 residues. V was shortened by 3 bases and J by 11 bases, with 14 bases between the two germline ends. Germline CDR1 DFQATT, CDR2 SNEGSKA (reference sequence). CDR3 protein: CSASRGLMTPLHF. The CDR3 bases are TGCAGTGCTAGTCGAGGGCTGATGACACCCCTCCACTTT.

This clone was picked up many times. The chain couples TRBV7-3 to TRBJ1-2; D might be TRBD1 (6 bases). The CDR3 covers 13 residues. V lost 5 bases and J lost 7, with 14 bases in between. CDR1 is SGHTA, CDR2 FQGTGA, per germline. DNA of the CDR3: TGTGCCAGCAGCCCCAGGGGAGTTGGTGGCTACACCTTC. It codes for CASSPRGVGGYTF.

J is TRBJ2-3 and V is TRBV7-6; 9 positions agree with TRBD2. This CDR3 is 15 amino acids long. Per the germline V gene, CDR1 is SGHVS and CDR2 is FNYEAQ. V was clipped by 1 base and J by 7 bases; unmatched bases: 6. Here the CDR3 reads CASSLDSGSGYTQYF. Here the CDR3 DNA reads TGTGCCAGCAGCTTAGATAGCGGGAGTGGTTATACGCAGTATTTT.

The rearrangement uses TRBV5-6 and TRBJ2-7; 10 bases are shared with TRBD2. V was clipped by 1 base and J by 1 base; unmatched bases: 8. CDR1 SGHDT and CDR2 YYEEEE come from the germline V gene. This CDR3 has 17 residues. This CDR3 reads CASSLSSGGNSSYEQYF. CDR3 DNA: TGTGCCAGCAGCTTGAGTAGCGGGGGGAACAGTTCCTACGAGCAGTACTTC.

The V call is TRBV5-4, the J call TRBJ1-6; TRBD1 might be the D (6 bases). This CDR3 comprises 14 residues. Trimming took 2 bases from V and 6 from J, leaving 9 bases between them. Germline V lookup: CDR1 SGHNT, CDR2 YYREEE (reference sequence). CDR3 DNA: TGTGCCAGCAGCTTTCAGGGGCTTAATTCACCCCTCCACTTT. It specifies CASSFQGLNSPLHF.

The V call is TRBV5-1, the J call TRBJ2-3; 7 nucleotides align to TRBD1. Germline-derived CDR1 and CDR2 are SGHRS and YFSETQ. The CDR3 spans 14 residues. V lost 5 bases, J lost 2 bases, and 5 bases stayed unmatched. The CDR3 sequence is CASSEGAYTDTQYF. The CDR3 coding sequence is TGCGCCAGCAGTGAGGGGGCCTACACAGATACGCAGTATTTT.

As to this clone: One end of the junction fails to match germline, which may point to a read error. The V gene is TRBV2, the J gene TRBJ1-5; 7 bases are shared with TRBD1. The CDR3 extends over 15 amino acids. CDR1 is SNHLY, CDR2 FYNNEI, per germline. The CDR3 spells CASSEGQVGYQPQHF. CDR3 nucleotides: TGTGCCAGCAGCGAAGGACAGGTAGGGTATCAGCCCCAGCATTTT.

This clone appeared a single time. The rearrangement uses TRBV19 and TRBJ1-1; D possibly corresponds to TRBD1 (5 bases). The germline V gene encodes CDR1 LNHDA and CDR2 SQIVND (reference sequence). V shed 3 bases and J shed 5 bases, with 13 bases lying between them. The CDR3 extends over 14 amino acids. CDR3 in DNA: TGTGCCAGTAGTATTGCTGGGGCCGGGACTGAAGCTTTCTTT. Its protein product is CASSIAGAGTEAFF.

This chain joins TRBV5-3 and TRBJ2-7, with D maybe TRBD1 (5 bases). TRBV5-3 is assigned to the ORF class and has an uncertain function. The V end lost 3 bases, the J end lost 3 bases, and 22 bases lay between the germline ends. This CDR3 comprises 17 residues. For the CDR3, the DNA is TGTGCCAGAAGCTCGACTCCGCTCGCCTACAGGTACTACGAGCAGTACTTC. Translating gives CARSSTPLAYRYYEQYF.

The V and J genes are TRBV6-5 and TRBJ2-7, with a possible D match to TRBD2 (6 bases). CDR3 length: 15 residues. Trimming left V 6 bases short and J 5 bases short, with 20 bases between. Germline loops: CDR1 MNHEY, CDR2 SVGAGI. This CDR3 is CASRVTRFGLNEQYF. The CDR3 bases are TGTGCCAGCAGGGTGACTAGATTCGGTTTGAACGAGCAGTACTTC.

The chain carries TRBV2 and TRBJ1-3; D is ambiguous. V lost 3 bases and J lost 4, with 10 bases in between. This CDR3 region has 14 residues. Germline V gene sequence: CDR1 SNHLY, CDR2 FYNNEI. Here the CDR3 reads CASSEPLQGNTIYF. DNA of the CDR3: TGTGCCAGCAGTGAGCCGTTACAGGGAAACACCATATATTTT.

The rearrangement joins TRBV14 to TRBJ2-7; 9 bases match TRBD2. Germline CDR1 is SGHDN and CDR2 is FVKESK. This CDR3 comprises 14 residues. V shed 5 bases, J shed 2 bases, and the junction held 4 bases outside the gene matches. This chain's CDR3 is CASSTRGRAYEQYF. For the CDR3, the DNA is TGTGCCAGCAGCACCCGCGGGAGGGCCTACGAGCAGTACTTC.

The table lists this clone with a count of one. V is TRBV13 and J is TRBJ1-1, with TRBD1 identical over 10 bases. The germline gives CDR1 PRHDT, CDR2 FYEKMQ (reference sequence). J was trimmed by 7 bases and V by 5 bases; bases with no gene match: 10. CDR3 length: 15 residues. The CDR3 nucleotides read TGTGCCAGCAGCCGAAAGAGACAGGGGGCGTATGAAGCTTTCTTT. Its protein is CASSRKRQGAYEAFF.

The gene calls are TRBV3-1 (or the pseudogene TRBV3-2) and TRBJ1-6, with a tentative D call TRBD1 (5 bases). CDR3 size: 15 residues. V lost 2 bases and J lost 9, with 14 bases in between. Germline V lookup: CDR1 LGHDT, CDR2 YNNKEL (reference sequence). CDR3 bases: TGTGCCAGCAGCCAATTCCTGACAGATGGTTCACCCCTCCACTTT. Protein sequence: CASSQFLTDGSPLHF.

The chain has TRBV9 and TRBJ2-1; 7 positions match TRBD2. From germline, CDR1 is SGDLS and CDR2 YYNGEE. The V and J ends lost 4 bases and 0 bases, in that order; junction bases with no gene match: 7. This CDR3 is built from 16 residues. The CDR3 DNA reads TGTGCCAGCAGCCCGTCAGGCGGGGGCTCCTACAATGAGCAGTTCTTC. Its protein product is CASSPSGGGSYNEQFF.

V usage is TRBV30 and J usage is TRBJ1-4; 7 positions agree with TRBD1. Unmatched junction bases numbered 12, after V lost 4 bases and J lost 7 bases. The germline V gene has CDR1 GTSNPN and CDR2 SVGIG (reference sequence). There are 15 residues in the CDR3. For the CDR3, the DNA is TGTGCCTGGAACAAACCCGGACAGGTCGGTGAAAAACTGTTTTTT. Protein product: CAWNKPGQVGEKLFF.

V usage is TRBV27 and J usage is TRBJ1-6; D remains ambiguous. Germline assignment: CDR1 MNHEY and CDR2 SMNVEV (reference sequence). This CDR3 region has 14 residues. The V and J ends lost 5 bases and 13 bases respectively, with 18 bases between them. This CDR3 is CASSVDGVYYPLHF. The DNA for the CDR3 is TGTGCCAGCAGTGTTGACGGAGTTTATTACCCCCTCCACTTT.

The V and J genes are TRBV7-6 and TRBJ2-7; 7 nucleotides agree with TRBD1. CDR1 and CDR2 from the germline V gene are SGHVS and FNYEAQ. V was pared by 5 bases and J by 3 bases, with 13 bases of the junction left unmatched. The CDR3 sequence is 16 residues long. The CDR3 loop is CASSPSPGGGIYEQYF. The CDR3 DNA sequence: TGTGCCAGCAGCCCTAGTCCAGGGGGTGGTATCTACGAGCAGTACTTC.

This clone was recorded at least ten times. The chain employs TRBV2 and TRBJ2-1; the match to TRBD2 covers 11 bases. In germline, CDR1 is SNHLY, CDR2 FYNNEI. This CDR3 is built from 15 residues. V dropped 5 bases and J dropped 2; count of bases not matched to a gene: 2. This CDR3 is CASSNSGGAYNEQFF. DNA for the CDR3: TGTGCCAGCAGTAATAGCGGGGGGGCCTACAATGAGCAGTTCTTC.